This entry features one T cell receptor (beta chain) sequence. The ends were cut back, 4 bases at V and 2 bases at J, with 9 bases in the middle. CDR3 length: 15 residues. In germline, CDR1 is LNHDA, CDR2 SQIVND (reference sequence). Methods used by the authors: From reference gene primer amplification, estimates of nucleated cell counts were derived. Only in-frame clones appear in the TCRdb table, and some are missing; sequencing was by immunoSEQ multiplex PCR. For V, J and clone size, that table is used; D and trimming come from the DNA. The table shows 200,000 to 300,000 clones, with about 91% occurring only once. This sample was included in a study of blood T cell repertoires in COVID-19. Study summary: Both acute and convalescent COVID-19 samples were obtained from the United States, Italy and Spain.

Participants, 18 to 89 years old, spanned 25 or so US areas. Clinical history as reported by participants underpinned cohort assignment. The sequencing input was PBMCs or T cells enriched from blood (not recorded which). The chain employs TRBV19 and TRBJ2-6; weak D call: TRBD1 (5 bases). The clonotype was recovered from a woman aged 40 to 49 with acute COVID-19. The CDR3 DNA sequence: TGTGCCAGTAGTAATTTAGGGGCTGGGGCCAACGTCCTGACTTTC. Translating it yields CASSNLGAGANVLTF.